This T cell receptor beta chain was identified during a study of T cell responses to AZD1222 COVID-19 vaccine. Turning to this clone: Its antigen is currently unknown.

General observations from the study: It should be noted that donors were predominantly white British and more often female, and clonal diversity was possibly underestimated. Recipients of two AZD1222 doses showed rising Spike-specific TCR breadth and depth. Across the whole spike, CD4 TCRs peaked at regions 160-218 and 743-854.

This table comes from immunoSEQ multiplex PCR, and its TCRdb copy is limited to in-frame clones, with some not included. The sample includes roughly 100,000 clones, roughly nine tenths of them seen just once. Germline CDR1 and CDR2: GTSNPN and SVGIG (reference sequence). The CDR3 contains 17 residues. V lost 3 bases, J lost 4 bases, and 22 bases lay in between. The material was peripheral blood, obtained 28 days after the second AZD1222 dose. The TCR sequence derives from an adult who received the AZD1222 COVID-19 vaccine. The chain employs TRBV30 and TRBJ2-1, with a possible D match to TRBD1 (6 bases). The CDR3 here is CAWSDPGRGGHYNEQFF. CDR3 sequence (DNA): TGTGCCTGGAGCGATCCGGGCCGTGGGGGACATTACAATGAGCAGTTCTTC.